The clone carrying this TCR beta chain was seen more than once but under ten times. The antigen is undetermined. The sample comes from a study of cytomegalovirus exposure and HLA in healthy donors. The CDR3 totals 14 residues. The germline CDR1 and CDR2 sequences are SNHLY and FYNNEI. Trimming removed 6 bases from V and 0 bases from J; junction bases left unmatched: 5. Study-wide points: In a later analysis, a missense DCLRE1C variant was linked to TCR beta V- and J-gene trimming. The authors reported that TCR beta sequences could predict HLA-A and HLA-B alleles. These predictions were accurate for most subjects in the first cohort. TCR beta chains numbering more than 150 were designated cytomegalovirus-associated. Common viral pathogens were later found to be apparently linked to several of the most significant clusters.

Primers for the PCR totalled 60 Vbeta and 13 Jbeta. Here immunoSEQ multiplex PCR was the method, and the copy in TCRdb shows in-frame clones only, minus some. The sample consists of fewer than 200,000 clones, roughly four fifths of them appearing once. Sequencing was carried out using PBMCs. The TCR originated in a man aged 50-59 years in good health and CMV-seropositive. The chain recombines TRBV2 with TRBJ2-7; 7 nucleotides line up with TRBD1. The CDR3 DNA sequence: TGTGCCAGCAGCGGGACAGAGAGCTCCTACGAGCAGTACTTC. Translation gives CASSGTESSYEQYF.